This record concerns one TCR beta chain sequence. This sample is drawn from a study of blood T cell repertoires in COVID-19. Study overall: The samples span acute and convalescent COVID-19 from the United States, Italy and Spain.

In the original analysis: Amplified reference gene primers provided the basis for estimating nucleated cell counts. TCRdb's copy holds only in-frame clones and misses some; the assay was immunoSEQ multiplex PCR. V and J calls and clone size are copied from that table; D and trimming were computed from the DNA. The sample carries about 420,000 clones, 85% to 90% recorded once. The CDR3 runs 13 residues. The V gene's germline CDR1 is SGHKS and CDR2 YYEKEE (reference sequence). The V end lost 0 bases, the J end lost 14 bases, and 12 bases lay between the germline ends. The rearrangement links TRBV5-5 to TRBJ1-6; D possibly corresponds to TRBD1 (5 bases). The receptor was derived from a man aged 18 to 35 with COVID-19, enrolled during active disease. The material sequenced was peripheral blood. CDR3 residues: CASSLEGLDALHF. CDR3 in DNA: TGTGCCAGCAGCTTGGAGGGGCTGGATGCCCTCCACTTT.